A single sample gave rise to the 9 T cell receptor beta chains below, sequenced in a study of response to subunit inactivated influenza vaccine. TCRdb reanalysed the RT-PCR reads using MiXCR and keeps one entry per CDR3 protein. The data hold a few hundred thousand distinct CDR3 sequences, with 12% observed a single time. This sample comprised non-naive T cells sorted from PBMCs, obtained around two weeks before vaccination. The origin of the receptors is a man aged 50-60 years who received an inactivated influenza vaccine.

This clonotype came up a few times. This sequence joins TRBV27 and TRBJ2-1, with 8 nucleotides matching TRBD2. V trimming: 0 bases; J trimming: 2 bases; junction bases outside the gene matches: 6. The CDR3 has 17 residues. From germline, CDR1 is MNHEY and CDR2 SMNVEV (reference sequence). The CDR3 DNA follows: TGTGCCAGCAGTTTATCGGGTAGCGGGGCAGCCTACAATGAGCAGTTCTTC. It codes for CASSLSGSGAAYNEQFF.

This clonotype was seen a handful of times. V is TRBV25-1 and J is TRBJ2-7; a weak D match, TRBD2 (6 bases). Looked up from germline, CDR1 is MGHDK and CDR2 is SYGVNS. There are 13 residues in the CDR3. The V end was cut by 6 bases, the J end by 5 bases, with 14 bases between. The CDR3 DNA is TGTGCCAGCAGCCGGGGGAACAATGACGAGCAGTACTTC. The encoded protein is CASSRGNNDEQYF.

Worth noting for this clonotype: A much larger clone differs from this one at a single base, so this may be a read error. CDR3 DNA sequence: TGTGCCAGCAGCGTTGGGGAGAGTGAAGCTTTCTTT. Translating gives CASSVGESEAFF. The V call is TRBV3-1, the J call TRBJ1-1; D uncertain. Deletions cut 5 bases from V and 7 bases from J, with 11 bases between. The CDR3 has 12 residues. Germline values: CDR1 LGHDT, CDR2 YNNKEL (reference sequence).

This clonotype was found a few times. The chain couples TRBV27 to TRBJ1-6, with D perhaps TRBD1 (6 bases). Trimming took 7 bases from V and 7 from J, leaving 17 bases between them. Germline CDR1 reads MNHEY; CDR2 reads SMNVEV (reference sequence). This CDR3 is 15 amino acids long. CDR3 region: CASKMGGHANSPLHF. The CDR3 DNA reads as TGTGCCAGCAAAATGGGGGGCCACGCGAATTCACCCCTCCACTTT.

This clonotype was detected ten times or more. This chain uses TRBV4-2 with TRBJ2-7, with D possibly being TRBD1 (6 bases). Looked up from germline, CDR1 is LGHNA and CDR2 is YNFKEQ. V was cut by 5 bases and J by 6 bases, with 11 bases left in between. The CDR3 covers 12 residues. The CDR3 protein is CASSKQGSEQYF. The CDR3 region has the DNA TGTGCCAGCAGCAAACAGGGAAGCGAGCAGTACTTC.

The chain combines TRBV30 with TRBJ1-5; the D is unclear. The length of the CDR3 is 14 residues. Germline CDR1 reads GTSNPN; CDR2 reads SVGIG (reference sequence). Trimming cost V 3 bases and J 6 bases, with 15 bases left between them. DNA of the CDR3: TGTGCCTGGAGCATAGGCAGCAGCTCTCAGCCCCAGCATTTT. Amino acids: CAWSIGSSSQPQHF.

The rearrangement uses TRBV5-1 and TRBJ1-3; 7 bases are a match to TRBD1. Trimming removed 4 bases from V and 0 bases from J; junction bases left unmatched: 7. Per the germline V gene, CDR1 is SGHRS and CDR2 is YFSETQ. The CDR3 extends over 16 amino acids. CDR3 in amino acids: CASSLGQPYSGNTIYF. In nucleotides, the CDR3 is TGCGCCAGCAGCCTGGGACAGCCTTACTCTGGAAACACCATATATTTT. Using reference TRBV5-1 and TRBJ1-3 for the parts outside the CDR3, the full variable domain is KAGVTQTPRYLIKTRGQQVTLSCSPISGHRSVSWYQQTPGQGLQFLFEYFSETQRNKGNFPGRFSGRQFSNSRSEMNVSTLELGDSALYLCASSLGQPYSGNTIYFGEGSWLTVV.

This clonotype appeared a few times. The chain links TRBV27 to TRBJ2-5, with D unresolved. The CDR3 extends over 13 amino acids. CDR1 MNHEY and CDR2 SMNVEV come from the germline V gene (reference sequence). Trimming stripped 4 bases from V and 5 bases from J, with 11 bases between. The CDR3 loop reads CASSSYTPETQYF. The DNA of the CDR3 is TGTGCCAGCAGTTCGTATACCCCGGAGACCCAGTACTTC.

This chain joins TRBV10-3 and TRBJ1-1, with 7 nucleotides matching TRBD1. J was trimmed by 0 bases and V by 3 bases; bases with no gene match: 4. Germline CDR1 and CDR2: ENHRY and SYGVKD. The CDR3 runs 15 residues. CDR3 residues: CAISETGTVNTEAFF. The CDR3, as DNA: TGTGCCATCAGTGAAACCGGGACAGTGAACACTGAAGCTTTCTTT.